This T cell receptor (beta chain) was recovered during a study of blood T cell repertoires in COVID-19. Study background: Sites in the United States, Italy and Spain provided acute and convalescent COVID-19 samples. PBMCs, B-cell-depleted T cells, or T cells provided the cDNA or gDNA that made up the material.

In the authors' workflow: Quantification of nucleated cells was approximated via reference gene primer amplification. Sequencing was performed with immunoSEQ multiplex PCR; in TCRdb, only in-frame clones are kept and a portion is missing. V, J and clone size were drawn from that table, and D and trimming were deduced from the DNA. Of 100,000 to 150,000 clones listed, around 83% are singletons. V lost 3 bases and J 9 bases, leaving 16 bases between the germline ends. The CDR3 runs to 14 residues. Germline V lookup: CDR1 SGDLS, CDR2 YYNGEE. Seattle-derived patients entered the study during active infection and were followed longitudinally.

The sequencing input was peripheral blood. The clonotype comes from a woman of 80 years or more with COVID-19, enrolled during active disease. The chain links TRBV9 to TRBJ2-1; no firm D call. The DNA of the CDR3 is TGTGCCAGCAGCGGGGCCCCCTTCTTGGTTGAGCAGTTCTTC. Its protein product is CASSGAPFLVEQFF.